This TCR beta chain was retrieved from a study of blood T cell repertoires in COVID-19. Study as a whole: T cells, B-cell-depleted T cells, or PBMCs provided the cDNA or gDNA that served as material.

This CDR3 contains 16 residues. V lost 7 bases to trimming and J lost 7 bases; unmatched junction nucleotides: 7. Germline V gene sequence: CDR1 LGHNA, CDR2 YNFKEQ. Per the original data handling: Amplification with reference gene primers provided the estimates of nucleated cell counts. Profiled with immunoSEQ multiplex PCR; TCRdb holds only in-frame clones, not every one. V, J and clone size are those of that table, while D and trimming were read from the DNA. The table lists about 200,000 clones, less than 90% of them singletons. This sequence was found in a man between 35 and 55 years old with acute or convalescent COVID-19. The sequenced sample was peripheral blood. V gene TRBV4-2 combines with J gene TRBJ2-1; TRBD2 matches 16 bases. The CDR3 DNA is TGTGCCAGCACCGAATTGGGACTAGCGGGAGGGAATGAGCAGTTCTTC. Its translation: CASTELGLAGGNEQFF.